The T cell receptor beta chain described here comes from a study of patients and donors after allogeneic stem cell transplantation. Trimming removed 8 bases from V and 7 bases from J; junction bases left unmatched: 12. This CDR3 region has 15 residues. Germline V gives CDR1 MDHEN, CDR2 SYDVKM. This clonotype was seen ten or more times. One entry per CDR3 protein results from TCRdb running MiXCR on the RT-PCR reads. Of approximately 27,000 distinct CDR3 sequences listed, about 8% were seen once; the top ten hold nearly 50%. The sequence was collected from a human donor who was either an allogeneic HSCT recipient or a stem cell or donor lymphocyte infusion donor (not recorded which). It is not recorded whose cells these are; they may come from a transplant donor. V usage is TRBV28 and J usage is TRBJ2-1; TRBD2 matches 9 bases. Sequenced sample: blood, either unsorted or a sorted T cell fraction (not recorded which). The CDR3 spells CASYTPAGLANEQFF. CDR3 DNA sequence: TGTGCCAGCTACACCCCGGCGGGACTAGCAAATGAGCAGTTCTTC. Variable domain in full (rest from reference TRBV28 and TRBJ2-1): DVKVTQSSRYLVKRTGEKVFLECVQDMDHENMFWYRQDPGLGLRLIYFSYDVKMKEKGDIPEGYSVSREKKERFSLILESASTNQTSMYLCASYTPAGLANEQFFGPGTRLTVL.